Below, 18 T cell receptor beta chains from the same sample are listed, as sequenced in a study of blood T cell repertoires in COVID-19. Sequencing used immunoSEQ multiplex PCR; TCRdb keeps in-frame clones, though not all of them. The sample holds 55,000 to 70,000 clones; roughly 80% are singletons and the top ten take around 21%. Source material: peripheral blood. The receptor set was obtained from a woman aged 60-70 years with acute or convalescent COVID-19.

The chain has TRBV11-3 and TRBJ1-2; D ambiguous. The V gene lost 2 bases and the J gene lost 6 bases, with 7 bases spanning the gap. The CDR3 runs to 12 residues. The germline V gene encodes CDR1 SGHNT and CDR2 YENEEA. The CDR3 loop is CASSLYGDGYTF. The CDR3 region has the DNA TGTGCCAGCAGCTTATATGGAGATGGCTACACCTTC. Filled out from reference TRBV11-3 and TRBJ1-2, the complete variable domain reads EAGVVQSPRYKIIEKKQPVAFWCNPISGHNTLYWYLQNLGQGPELLIRYENEEAVDDSQLPKDRFSAERLKGVDSTLKIQPAELGDSAVYLCASSLYGDGYTFGSGTRLTVV.

The V and J genes are TRBV5-1 and TRBJ2-2, with D unclear. The CDR3 spans 12 residues. Between the trimmed V and J ends, which lost 3 bases and 7 bases, there was a span of 7 bases. Looked up from germline, CDR1 is SGHRS and CDR2 is YFSETQ. DNA of the CDR3: TGCGCCAGCAGCTATAATAACGGGGAGCTGTTTTTT. Translation gives CASSYNNGELFF.

The rearrangement links TRBV30 to TRBJ2-2, with 10 bases that match TRBD1. Germline CDR1 GTSNPN, CDR2 SVGIG (reference sequence). The CDR3 is 13 amino acids. Trimming at V came to 5 bases and at J to 7 bases, leaving 4 bases not matched to a gene. CDR3 sequence: CAWLGQGIGELFF. In nucleotides, the CDR3 is TGTGCCTGGCTGGGACAGGGGATCGGGGAGCTGTTTTTT.

In the case of this clone: Other DNA sequences from this sample encode an identical CDR3 as well. The chain uses TRBV27 and TRBJ1-1; tentative D call: TRBD1 (6 bases). Germline V gene sequence: CDR1 MNHEY, CDR2 SMNVEV (reference sequence). V gave up 4 bases and J gave up 0 bases, with 9 bases separating them. The CDR3 is 14 amino acids. The CDR3 spells CASSSQGMNTEAFF. CDR3 bases: TGTGCCAGCAGTTCCCAGGGGATGAACACTGAAGCTTTCTTT.

This sequence joins TRBV10-1 and TRBJ1-1; D possibly corresponds to TRBD1 (6 bases). Trimming shortened V by 7 bases and J by 7 bases, and 16 bases separated the two germline ends. Germline V gene sequence: CDR1 WNHNN, CDR2 SYGVQD (reference sequence). The CDR3 loop spans 13 amino acids. The CDR3 protein is CASIEGTTYEAFF. Here the CDR3 DNA reads TGCGCCAGCATAGAAGGGACAACTTATGAAGCTTTCTTT.

The chain couples TRBV14 to TRBJ1-4; TRBD1 aligns across 9 bases. Per the germline V gene, CDR1 is SGHDN and CDR2 is FVKESK. The CDR3 totals 15 residues. V lost 4 bases, J lost 7 bases, and 7 bases stayed unmatched. This CDR3 is CASSRVQGAGEKLFF. CDR3 in DNA: TGTGCCAGCAGCCGAGTACAGGGGGCCGGTGAAAAACTGTTTTTT. Using reference TRBV14 and TRBJ1-4 for the parts outside the CDR3, the full variable domain is EAGVTQFPSHSVIEKGQTVTLRCDPISGHDNLYWYRRVMGKEIKFLLHFVKESKQDESGMPNNRFLAERTGGTYSTLKVQPAELEDSGVYFCASSRVQGAGEKLFFGSGTQLSVL.

This clone was observed a few times. The CDR3 sequence: CASSRSSGAQLVTQYF. The CDR3 DNA reads as TGTGCCAGCAGTCGGAGTAGCGGCGCTCAGTTAGTTACGCAGTATTTT. V gene TRBV4-2 combines with J gene TRBJ2-3; weak D call: TRBD2 (6 bases). The CDR3 totals 16 residues. Germline CDR1 is LGHNA and CDR2 is YNFKEQ. V lost 6 bases to trimming and J lost 8 bases, with 24 bases between them.

This rearrangement joins TRBV7-9 to TRBJ1-2; maybe TRBD1 (5 bases). CDR3 length equals 13 residues. CDR1 is SEHNR, CDR2 FQNEAQ, per germline (reference sequence). The ends were cut back, 3 bases at V and 3 bases at J, with 8 bases in the middle. The CDR3 is CASSFQGHYGYTF. The CDR3 region has the DNA TGTGCCAGCAGCTTTCAGGGCCACTATGGCTACACCTTC.

This chain connects TRBV5-5 to TRBJ1-3, with D perhaps TRBD1 (5 bases). Trimming cost V 4 bases and J 0 bases, with 8 bases left between them. The germline gives CDR1 SGHKS, CDR2 YYEKEE (reference sequence). The CDR3 runs to 14 residues. The CDR3 bases are TGTGCCAGCAGCCAGACAGTCTCTGGAAACACCATATATTTT. It encodes CASSQTVSGNTIYF.

The genes are TRBV15 and TRBJ2-7; tentative D call: TRBD1 (6 bases). CDR3 length: 13 residues. Looked up from germline, CDR1 is LNHNV and CDR2 is YYDKDF (reference sequence). V lost 3 bases to trimming and J lost 3 bases, with 9 bases between them. CDR3: CATSSPQGYEQYF. Written as DNA, the CDR3 is TGTGCCACCAGCAGTCCACAGGGCTACGAGCAGTACTTC.

This clone was detected only a few times. The V call is TRBV12-3 or TRBV12-4, the J call TRBJ1-4, with a possible D match to TRBD1 (6 bases). CDR3 length: 13 residues. V was cut by 1 base and J by 6 bases, with 6 bases left in between. The CDR3 DNA follows: TGTGCCAGCAGTTTAGACAGGGATGAAAAACTGTTTTTT. Translated: CASSLDRDEKLFF.

The chain combines TRBV6-4 with TRBJ2-7; TRBD1 is a possible D gene (6 bases). Germline assignment: CDR1 MRHNA and CDR2 SNTAGT. The CDR3 consists of 14 residues. V lost 6 bases and J lost 0, with 12 bases in between. CDR3 region: CASSGQLSSYEQYF. CDR3 nucleotide sequence: TGTGCCAGCAGCGGACAGTTGAGCTCCTACGAGCAGTACTTC.

As DNA, the CDR3 is TGCGCCAGCAGCTTGGCCACAGAACCAGAGACCCAGTACTTC. Its protein is CASSLATEPETQYF. V and J are TRBV5-1 and TRBJ2-5; D gene ambiguous. Germline V gene lookup returns CDR1 SGHRS and CDR2 YFSETQ. This CDR3 has 14 amino acids. V was pared by 0 bases and J by 4 bases, with 10 bases between.

The chain is built from TRBV15 and TRBJ2-5; 8 bases match TRBD1. After removal of 4 bases from V and 1 base from J, the junction contained 2 bases not matched to a gene. CDR3 length equals 14 residues. Germline-derived CDR1 and CDR2 are LNHNV and YYDKDF (reference sequence). The CDR3 DNA sequence: TGTGCCACCAGCAAAGACAGGGGCCAAGAGACCCAGTACTTC. Translation: CATSKDRGQETQYF.

The chain uses TRBV24-1 and TRBJ1-5, with a weak D call TRBD1 (5 bases). Trimming stripped 7 bases from V and 9 bases from J, with 15 bases between. The CDR3 extends over 13 amino acids. Germline V CDR1 and CDR2: KGHDR, SFDVKD. CDR3 sequence (DNA): TGTGCCACCAGGGGCCGGTTGCAGGGGCCCCAGCATTTT. It translates to CATRGRLQGPQHF.

This rearrangement joins TRBV2 to TRBJ2-7; D is unresolved. Germline CDR1 is SNHLY and CDR2 is FYNNEI. The CDR3 runs 12 residues. Trimming removed 8 bases at V and 0 bases at J, with 8 bases between. The CDR3 bases are TGTGCCAGCTACACCCTCTCCTACGAGCAGTACTTC. It is translated as CASYTLSYEQYF.

The CDR3 coding sequence is TGTGCCAGCACACTAGCGGCTGGGGCCAACGTCCTGACTTTC. Protein product: CASTLAAGANVLTF. The genes are TRBV2 and TRBJ2-6, with 8 positions matching TRBD2. The trim removed 7 bases at V and 2 bases at J, leaving 1 base unmatched. CDR1 is SNHLY and CDR2 is FYNNEI in the germline V gene. The CDR3 is made up of 14 amino acids.

The chain carries TRBV11-2 and TRBJ1-5, with D uncertain. The ends were cut back, 2 bases at V and 0 bases at J, with 14 bases in the middle. The CDR3 sequence is 17 residues long. CDR1 is SGHAT and CDR2 is FQNNGV in the germline V gene. In DNA form, the CDR3 reads TGTGCCAGCAGCTTATTGGTCAGGCGGGATAGCAATCAGCCCCAGCATTTT. As protein: CASSLLVRRDSNQPQHF.